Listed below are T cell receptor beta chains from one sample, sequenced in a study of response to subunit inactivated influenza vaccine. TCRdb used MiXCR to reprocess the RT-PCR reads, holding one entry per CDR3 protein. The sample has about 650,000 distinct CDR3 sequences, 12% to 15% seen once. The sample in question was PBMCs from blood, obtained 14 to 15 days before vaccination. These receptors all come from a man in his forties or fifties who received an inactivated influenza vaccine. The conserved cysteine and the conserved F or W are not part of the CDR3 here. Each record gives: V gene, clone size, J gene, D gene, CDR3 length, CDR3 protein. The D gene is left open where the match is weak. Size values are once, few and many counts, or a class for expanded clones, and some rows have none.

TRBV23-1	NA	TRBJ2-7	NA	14	ASSQCGSLVSYEQY
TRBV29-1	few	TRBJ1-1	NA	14	SVEDPRGGQGTEAF
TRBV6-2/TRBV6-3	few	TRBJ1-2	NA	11	ASSYQASAGYT
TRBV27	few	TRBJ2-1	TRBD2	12	ASRLAGTYNEQF
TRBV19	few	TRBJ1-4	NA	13	ASSLDRGVSEKLF
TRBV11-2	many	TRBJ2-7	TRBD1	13	ASSLSRGRIYEQY
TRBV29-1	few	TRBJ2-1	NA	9	SSGEVDEQF
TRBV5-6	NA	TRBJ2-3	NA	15	ASSFKGGGPRADTQY
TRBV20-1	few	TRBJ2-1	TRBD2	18	SARDQQRLAGGTPNNEQF
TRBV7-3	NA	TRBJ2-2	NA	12	ASRQNRVTGELF
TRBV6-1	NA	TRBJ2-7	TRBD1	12	ASRARGLSYEQY
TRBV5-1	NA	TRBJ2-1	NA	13	ASSPSGAPGDEQF
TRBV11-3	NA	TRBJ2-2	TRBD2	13	ASSVAGSGTGELF
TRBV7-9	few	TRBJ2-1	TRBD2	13	ASSFSGTSANEQF
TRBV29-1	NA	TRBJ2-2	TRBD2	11	SVAGRVTGELF
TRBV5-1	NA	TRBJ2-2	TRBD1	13	ASMPGQGEIGELF
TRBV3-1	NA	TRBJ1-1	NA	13	ASCPAWAGNTEAF
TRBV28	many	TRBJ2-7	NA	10	ASSPPGYEQY
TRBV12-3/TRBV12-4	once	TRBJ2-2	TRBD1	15	ASSGYFTGGHTGELF
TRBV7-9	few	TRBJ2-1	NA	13	ASSSVYFGNNEQF
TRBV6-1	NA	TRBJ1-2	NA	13	ASSKDSGWVDGYT
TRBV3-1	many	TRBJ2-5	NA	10	ASSQRDKTQY
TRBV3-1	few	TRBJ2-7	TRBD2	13	ASSQVSGRATEQY
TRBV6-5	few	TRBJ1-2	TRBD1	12	ASSWDRPLGGYT
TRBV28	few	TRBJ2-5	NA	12	ASSLGSGLETQY
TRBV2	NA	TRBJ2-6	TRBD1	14	ASSFRTGGDVDVLT
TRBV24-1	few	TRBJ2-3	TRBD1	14	ATSDNMGQGIDTQY
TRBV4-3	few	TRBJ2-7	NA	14	ASSQAFPMAAYEQY
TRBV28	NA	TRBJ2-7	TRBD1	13	ASSSHTGGNYEQY
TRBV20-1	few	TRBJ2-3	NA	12	SAREGDGTDTQY
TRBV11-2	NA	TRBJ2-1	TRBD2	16	ASSLPLGGGSSYNEQF
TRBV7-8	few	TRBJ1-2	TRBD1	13	ASSSNDRGIYGYT
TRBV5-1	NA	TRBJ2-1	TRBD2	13	ASSLEGTRYNEQF
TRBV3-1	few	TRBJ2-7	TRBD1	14	ASSQETGTGFWEQY
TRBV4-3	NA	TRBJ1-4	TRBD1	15	ASSQGGGQGVNEKLF
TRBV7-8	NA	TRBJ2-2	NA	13	ASSLESLATGELF
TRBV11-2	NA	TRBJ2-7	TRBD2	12	ASRRLAGGFEQY
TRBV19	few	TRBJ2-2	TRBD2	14	ASSILGTIVTGELF
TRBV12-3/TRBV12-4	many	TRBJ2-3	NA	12	ASSTDRSTDTQY
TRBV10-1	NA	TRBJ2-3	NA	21	ASSEDTLGRPEWASSSTDTQY
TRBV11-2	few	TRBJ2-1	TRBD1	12	ASSRRQGENEQF
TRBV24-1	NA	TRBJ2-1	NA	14	ATSPADRGMGNEQF
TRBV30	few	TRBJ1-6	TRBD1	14	AWRVRRGQVNSPLH
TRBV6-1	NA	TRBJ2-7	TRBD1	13	ASSKDRGGTYEQY
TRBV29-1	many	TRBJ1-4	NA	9	SVERQEKLF
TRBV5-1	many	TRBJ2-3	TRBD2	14	ASSPRTSGGPDTQY
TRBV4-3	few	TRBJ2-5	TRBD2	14	ASSQASGGDWETQY
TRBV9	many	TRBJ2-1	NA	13	ASSVGQSSYNEQF